This T cell receptor beta chain was captured by sequencing in a study of CD8+ T cells in alopecia areata. As for the study in general: Oral tofacitinib (5 to 10 mg twice daily) was administered to treated patients. Tofacitinib ran 6 to 18 months, followed by 6 months off drug.

PBMCs provided sorted CD4+ and CD8+ T cells. Sequencing relied on a cDNA template that was reverse transcribed from extracted RNA. Clones were sequenced by immunoSEQ multiplex PCR, and TCRdb holds only the in-frame ones, with some missing. The sample contains around 130,000 clones, around 60% of which appear only once. The CDR3 runs 13 residues. V shed 0 bases and J shed 10 bases, with 13 bases lying between them. Germline V gene lookup returns CDR1 SGDLS and CDR2 YYNGEE. The material was CD4+ T cells sorted from blood, obtained at week 0. This receptor was taken from a human donor with alopecia areata. V usage is TRBV9 and J usage is TRBJ2-5; D gene unclear. This CDR3 reads CASSVAGLADQYF. Written as DNA, the CDR3 is TGTGCCAGCAGCGTAGCTGGCTTGGCAGACCAGTACTTC.